The next 29 T cell receptor beta chains were all read from a single sample in a study of blood T cell repertoires in COVID-19. Assay: immunoSEQ multiplex PCR; the TCRdb copy retains only in-frame clones and omits some. The table shows roughly 200,000 clones, with approximately 90% occurring only once. Input material: PBMCs or T cells enriched from blood (not recorded which). The receptors derive from a woman in her twenties or thirties who had recovered from COVID-19.

This clone came up once. The chain has TRBV9 and TRBJ2-5, with 14 bases identical to TRBD2. CDR3 length: 19 amino acids. Germline CDR1 SGDLS, CDR2 YYNGEE. V was pared by 3 bases and J by 0 bases, with 10 bases of the junction left unmatched. The CDR3 DNA follows: TGTGCCAGCAGCGCAGGACTAGCGGGGGGCTTGGGGTACCAAGAGACCCAGTACTTC. As protein: CASSAGLAGGLGYQETQYF.

The CDR3 is CASTRLGYGYTF. The CDR3 DNA is TGTGCCAGCACCCGCCTAGGCTATGGCTACACCTTC. V is TRBV12-3 or TRBV12-4 and J is TRBJ1-2, with D uncertain. The CDR3 length is 12 residues. V lost 7 bases, J lost 4 bases, and 10 bases lay in between.

The rearrangement joins TRBV4-2 to TRBJ1-2; the match to TRBD1 covers 11 bases. The V segment lost 0 bases and the J segment 4 bases; nucleotides outside the gene matches: 10. This CDR3 has 18 residues. Germline V gene data show CDR1 as LGHNA and CDR2 as YNFKEQ. CDR3 sequence reads: CASSQDLEVGQGVYGYTF. CDR3 sequence (DNA): TGTGCCAGCAGCCAAGATCTCGAGGTGGGACAGGGGGTCTATGGCTACACCTTC.

Points on this clone: The identical CDR3 is also encoded by other nucleotide sequences in the sample. This chain uses TRBV18 with TRBJ2-7, with 11 bases fitting TRBD1. This CDR3 is built from 15 residues. Per germline, CDR1 KGHSH and CDR2 LQKENI. V was clipped by 2 bases and J by 4 bases; unmatched bases: 4. The CDR3 is CASSPAGQGAYEQYF. The CDR3 DNA reads as TGTGCCAGCTCACCAGCTGGACAGGGGGCTTACGAGCAGTACTTC.

The chain recombines TRBV3-1 (or the pseudogene TRBV3-2) with TRBJ2-2; D is possibly TRBD2 (5 bases). This CDR3 comprises 13 residues. V lost 4 bases and J lost 6, with 9 bases in between. CDR1 and CDR2 (germline): LGHDT, YNNKEL (reference sequence). The CDR3 nucleotides read TGTGCCAGCAGCCCCAGGAGGTCCGGGGAGCTGTTTTTT. This gives the protein CASSPRRSGELFF.

This clone has a single count. The DNA of the CDR3 is TGTGCCAGCAGTGGATCGCAGGGACTAGGGAATCAGCCCCAGCATTTT. It translates to CASSGSQGLGNQPQHF. The chain recombines TRBV6-1 with TRBJ1-5, with D possibly matching TRBD1 (5 bases). Germline V gene sequence: CDR1 MNHNS, CDR2 SASEGT. The CDR3 consists of 16 residues. With 4 bases removed from V and 4 bases from J, the gap between germline ends came to 17 bases.

This clone showed up just a few times. The chain is built from TRBV29-1 and TRBJ2-3; 10 bases fit TRBD2. This CDR3 region has 14 residues. J gave up 3 bases and V 3 bases, and 3 bases lay outside the gene matches. Germline CDR1 reads SQVTM; CDR2 reads ANQGSEA. This chain's CDR3 is CSVEFSGGTDTQYF. In DNA, the CDR3 is TGCAGCGTTGAGTTTAGCGGGGGGACAGATACGCAGTATTTT.

The V call is TRBV19, the J call TRBJ1-5, with D tentatively TRBD1 (5 bases). The V gene's germline CDR1 is LNHDA and CDR2 SQIVND (reference sequence). The CDR3 totals 14 residues. Trimming left V 7 bases short and J 4 bases short, with 14 bases between. Here the CDR3 DNA reads TGTGCCAGTATGTCCTGGGGGGAGAATCAGCCCCAGCATTTT. Translated: CASMSWGENQPQHF.

The rearrangement links TRBV4-3 to TRBJ1-1; D perhaps matches TRBD1 (5 bases). Germline V gene sequence: CDR1 LGHNA, CDR2 YSLEER. The length of the CDR3 is 14 residues. V was pared by 3 bases and J by 1 base, with 9 bases between. The CDR3: CASSQRQKNTEAFF. The DNA for the CDR3 is TGCGCCAGCAGCCAGCGACAGAAGAACACTGAAGCTTTCTTT.

The chain links TRBV27 to TRBJ1-6; a weak D match, TRBD1 (5 bases). V lost 2 bases to trimming and J lost 10 bases, with 18 bases between them. CDR1 and CDR2 from the germline V gene are MNHEY and SMNVEV (reference sequence). This CDR3 is 16 amino acids long. The CDR3 protein is CASSLAGPLGGSPLHF. The CDR3 region has the DNA TGTGCCAGCAGTTTAGCGGGGCCCTTGGGAGGATCACCCCTCCACTTT.

The chain uses TRBV9 and TRBJ2-4; TRBD2 matches 10 bases. The CDR3 has 16 residues. Per germline, CDR1 SGDLS and CDR2 YYNGEE. Unmatched junction bases numbered 6, after V lost 0 bases and J lost 6 bases. CDR3 DNA: TGTGCCAGCAGCGTAGCAGCGGGGGGGCTGTTAAACATTCAGTACTTC. This gives the protein CASSVAAGGLLNIQYF.

The chain carries TRBV6-5 and TRBJ1-2; no reliable D call. The CDR3 spans 15 residues. Germline CDR1 is MNHEY and CDR2 is SVGAGI. With 2 bases removed from V and 2 bases from J, the gap between germline ends came to 12 bases. Here the CDR3 DNA reads TGTGCCAGCAGTTACGATGCGGGCGGGAACTATGGCTACACCTTC. Its protein product is CASSYDAGGNYGYTF.

The chain combines TRBV19 with TRBJ2-7, with TRBD2 identical over 8 bases. V was pared by 5 bases and J by 0 bases, with 15 bases of the junction left unmatched. Germline V gives CDR1 LNHDA, CDR2 SQIVND (reference sequence). This CDR3 has 18 amino acids. Written as DNA, the CDR3 is TGTGCCAGTAGTTCCCAACTATCTAGCGGGTCGAGCTCCTACGAGCAGTACTTC. Protein: CASSSQLSSGSSSYEQYF.

The chain recombines TRBV4-1 with TRBJ1-5; the D gene is possibly TRBD1 (6 bases). Germline assignment: CDR1 MGHRA and CDR2 YSYEKL. The length of the CDR3 is 14 residues. V dropped 1 base and J dropped 4 bases, with 8 bases sitting between them. The CDR3 is CASSQVTGNQPQHF. The CDR3 DNA is TGCGCCAGCAGCCAAGTAACAGGGAATCAGCCCCAGCATTTT.

V gene TRBV9 combines with J gene TRBJ2-2; D is unresolved. Germline lookup yields CDR1 SGDLS and CDR2 YYNGEE. The ends were cut back, 2 bases at V and 0 bases at J, with 14 bases in the middle. The CDR3 is 17 amino acids. As DNA, the CDR3 is TGTGCCAGCAGCGTGGGCCCCGGCACCGCGAACACCGGGGAGCTGTTTTTT. Amino acid sequence: CASSVGPGTANTGELFF.

This clone was seen only a few times. The chain employs TRBV19 and TRBJ1-2, with a possible D match to TRBD1 (5 bases). The ends were cut back, 4 bases at V and 4 bases at J, with 13 bases in the middle. In germline, CDR1 is LNHDA, CDR2 SQIVND (reference sequence). This CDR3 is 14 amino acids long. In nucleotides, the CDR3 is TGTGCCAGTAGTACCGGTCAGGGCCTCTATGGCTACACCTTC. This codes for CASSTGQGLYGYTF. The whole variable domain, filled in from reference TRBV19 and TRBJ1-2, reads DGGITQSPKYLFRKEGQNVTLSCEQNLNHDAMYWYRQDPGQGLRLIYYSQIVNDFQKGDIAEGYSVSREKKESFPLTVTSAQKNPTAFYLCASSTGQGLYGYTFGSGTRLTVV.

The chain has TRBV5-6 and TRBJ1-2; 7 positions agree with TRBD1. Germline CDR1 reads SGHDT; CDR2 reads YYEEEE. The CDR3 has 12 residues. CDR3 coding DNA: TGTGCAACGACAGGGACGTACTCTGGCTACACCTTC. Residues: CATTGTYSGYTF.

The chain uses TRBV6-2 or TRBV6-3 and TRBJ1-1; D is unresolved. Trimming cost V 5 bases and J 8 bases, with 9 bases left between them. Germline values: CDR1 MNHEY, CDR2 SVGEGT. The CDR3 consists of 11 residues. CDR3 loop: CASSDTAEAFF. The CDR3 DNA sequence: TGTGCCAGCAGTGACACCGCCGAAGCTTTCTTT.

V usage is TRBV4-2 and J usage is TRBJ2-2; TRBD2 aligns across 11 bases. V lost 4 bases to trimming and J lost 1 base; unmatched junction nucleotides: 5. The CDR3 has 17 amino acids. CDR1 is LGHNA, CDR2 YNFKEQ, per germline. CDR3 DNA: TGTGCCAGCAGCCTCCGAACTAGCGGGGGGAACACCGGGGAGCTGTTTTTT. Amino acid sequence: CASSLRTSGGNTGELFF.

This clone appeared a single time. Other nucleotide sequences from this sample produce the same CDR3. The V gene is TRBV20-1, the J gene TRBJ1-1; D is unresolved. The germline gives CDR1 DFQATT, CDR2 SNEGSKA (reference sequence). The V end lost 0 bases, the J end lost 5 bases, and 4 bases lay between the germline ends. This CDR3 spans 11 amino acids. CDR3 sequence reads: CSARDLTEAFF. Written as DNA, the CDR3 is TGCAGTGCTAGAGATCTGACTGAAGCTTTCTTT.

The V call is TRBV5-4, the J call TRBJ1-2, with 11 bases that match TRBD1. With V trimmed by 5 bases and J by 4 bases, 7 bases remained unmatched. This CDR3 spans 15 amino acids. Per the germline V gene, CDR1 is SGHNT and CDR2 is YYREEE (reference sequence). The chain's CDR3 is CASSFYGTGGYGYTF. As DNA, the CDR3 is TGTGCCAGCAGTTTTTACGGGACAGGGGGCTATGGCTACACCTTC. The whole variable domain, filled in from reference TRBV5-4 and TRBJ1-2, reads ETGVTQSPTHLIKTRGQQVTLRCSSQSGHNTVSWYQQALGQGPQFIFQYYREEENGRGNFPPRFSGLQFPNYSSELNVNALELDDSALYLCASSFYGTGGYGYTFGSGTRLTVV.

The rearrangement links TRBV5-1 to TRBJ1-6, with 10 nucleotides matching TRBD1. V lost 4 bases, J lost 8 bases, and 6 bases stayed unmatched. The CDR3 is 15 residues long. Per germline, CDR1 SGHRS and CDR2 YFSETQ. CDR3 nucleotides: TGCGCCAGCAGCCCTGGGGACAGGGGTCATTCACCCCTCCACTTT. It encodes CASSPGDRGHSPLHF.

J is TRBJ2-7 and V is TRBV10-3, with TRBD1 matching 7 bases. From germline, CDR1 is ENHRY and CDR2 SYGVKD. Trimming took 7 bases from V and 7 from J; bases not matched to a gene: 10. The CDR3 sequence is 13 residues long. CDR3 loop: CAITLTGLGEQYF. The CDR3 region has the DNA TGTGCCATCACCTTGACAGGGTTGGGAGAGCAGTACTTC.

The chain has TRBV7-9 and TRBJ1-2, with D perhaps matching TRBD1 (5 bases). Trimming cost V 5 bases and J 5 bases, with 9 bases left between them. The CDR3 runs to 12 residues. Germline V gene sequence: CDR1 SEHNR, CDR2 FQNEAQ (reference sequence). The CDR3 DNA reads as TGTGCCAGCAGCGAGGACACTTATGGCTACACCTTC. It yields the protein CASSEDTYGYTF.

The chain recombines TRBV10-3 with TRBJ1-1, with D hard to call. Trimming took 2 bases from V and 1 from J, leaving 11 bases between them. Germline CDR1 reads ENHRY; CDR2 reads SYGVKD. The CDR3 covers 15 residues. DNA of the CDR3: TGTGCCATCAGTGAGGTTGAGGTTCCGAACACTGAAGCTTTCTTT. Translated, it gives CAISEVEVPNTEAFF.

V usage is TRBV6-1 and J usage is TRBJ1-1; D not resolved. Trimming removed 3 bases from V and 0 bases from J, with 11 bases in between. The length of the CDR3 is 15 residues. Germline V gene sequence: CDR1 MNHNS, CDR2 SASEGT. The CDR3 is CASSDNSFMNTEAFF. The CDR3, as DNA: TGTGCCAGCAGTGACAACAGCTTCATGAACACTGAAGCTTTCTTT.

The chain carries TRBV2 and TRBJ1-2; D may be TRBD1 (5 bases). This CDR3 comprises 15 residues. V was shortened by 4 bases and J by 2 bases, with 14 bases between the two germline ends. Per the germline V gene, CDR1 is SNHLY and CDR2 is FYNNEI. The CDR3 DNA is TGTGCCAGCAGTGTTTCCGCGACAGTAAACTATGGCTACACCTTC. It translates to CASSVSATVNYGYTF.

This chain links TRBV2 with TRBJ2-5, with D unclear. From germline, CDR1 is SNHLY and CDR2 FYNNEI. This CDR3 has 16 residues. V was shortened by 5 bases and J by 2 bases, with 18 bases between the two germline ends. CDR3: CASSPKQKQVQETQYF. The CDR3 DNA follows: TGTGCCAGCAGTCCCAAACAGAAGCAGGTTCAAGAGACCCAGTACTTC.

The genes are TRBV19 and TRBJ1-1; D gene uncertain. V dropped 7 bases and J dropped 5 bases, with 5 bases sitting between them. The CDR3 spans 10 residues. Germline V gives CDR1 LNHDA, CDR2 SQIVND (reference sequence). This chain's CDR3 is CASIGTEAFF. The CDR3 nucleotides read TGTGCCAGTATCGGGACTGAAGCTTTCTTT. The entire variable domain, with the rest obtained from reference TRBV19 and TRBJ1-1, is as follows: DGGITQSPKYLFRKEGQNVTLSCEQNLNHDAMYWYRQDPGQGLRLIYYSQIVNDFQKGDIAEGYSVSREKKESFPLTVTSAQKNPTAFYLCASIGTEAFFGQGTRLTVV.